These T cell receptor beta chains were read from a single sample in a study of technical replicates of blood from several donors. The protocol was immunoSEQ multiplex PCR, while the TCRdb copy is restricted to in-frame clones and leaves out a portion. The data hold around 81,000 clones, with 81% observed a single time. Sequencing used PBMCs. The receptor source for this set is a human donor in good health. Some clones in this sample may be carry-over from other donors' samples. The CDR3 runs from the conserved cysteine through the conserved F or W. D genes are given only for firm matches. For some rows the clone size is stated as once, few or many, or as a class when expanded; others skip it.

d_call	clone_size	v_call	j_call	cdr3_nt	cdr3_aa
TRBD2	NA	TRBV2	TRBJ2-7	TGTGCCAGCAGCCCCCCGGGAGGTGAGCAGTACTTC	CASSPPGGEQYF
NA	NA	TRBV28	TRBJ2-5	TGTGCCAGCAGCTCAGATGGCGGGGCGTACCAAGAGACCCAGTACTTC	CASSSDGGAYQETQYF
TRBD1	NA	TRBV28	TRBJ2-7	TGTGCCAGCAGACAGGGGGCTCTGGAGCAGTACTTC	CASRQGALEQYF
TRBD2	once	TRBV5-6	TRBJ2-1	TGTGCCAGCAGCCCAGCGGGGGGGGCCTACAATGAGCAGTTCTTC	CASSPAGGAYNEQFF
NA	NA	TRBV19	TRBJ1-1	TGTGCCAGCGGATCATTCGGGGGAAGCACTGAAGCTTTCTTT	CASGSFGGSTEAFF
NA	NA	TRBV5-1	TRBJ2-2	TGCGCCAGCCAATTTAGCGGCGAGAACACCGGGGAGCTGTTTTTT	CASQFSGENTGELFF
NA	NA	TRBV29-1	TRBJ2-7	TGCAGCGTTGAAGATGGCAGGCACGAGCAGTACTTC	CSVEDGRHEQYF
NA	NA	TRBV29-1	TRBJ2-3	TGCAGCGTTGGCGGGGTGGGGTCAAGAGCAGATACGCAGTATTTT	CSVGGVGSRADTQYF
NA	NA	TRBV30	TRBJ2-5	TGTGCCTGGACTAGCTTCGGGACCCAGTACTTC	CAWTSFGTQYF
TRBD2	NA	TRBV4-1	TRBJ2-1	TGCGCCAGCAGCCAAGATCTTGGACTAGCTAGCTCCTACAATGAGCAGTTCTTC	CASSQDLGLASSYNEQFF
TRBD2	NA	TRBV11-2	TRBJ2-7	TGTGCCAGCAGCAAATCCGGGACTAGCGGTCCGGGCGAGCAGTACTTC	CASSKSGTSGPGEQYF
NA	NA	TRBV5-1	TRBJ1-1	TGCGCCAGCAGCGGGGAGTCCCCCACTGAAGCTTTCTTT	CASSGESPTEAFF
TRBD2	NA	TRBV5-6	TRBJ2-5	TGTGCCAGCAGTGATTTACTAGCGGGAGTGGACCAAGAGACCCAGTACTTC	CASSDLLAGVDQETQYF
NA	NA	TRBV14	TRBJ1-1	TGTGCCAGCAGCCTACAGACAAACACTGAAGCTTTCTTT	CASSLQTNTEAFF
TRBD1	few	TRBV6-5	TRBJ2-7	TGTGCCAGCAGTTACACAGGGGGTTTAGGTGAGCAGTACTTC	CASSYTGGLGEQYF
NA	NA	TRBV6-6	TRBJ2-7	TGTGCCAGCCGGAGGGGCTACGAGCAGTACTTC	CASRRGYEQYF
TRBD2	NA	TRBV18	TRBJ2-7	TGTGCCAGCTCACCGAACGGGACTAGCGGGAACTACGAGCAGTACTTC	CASSPNGTSGNYEQYF
TRBD1	NA	TRBV4-3	TRBJ2-7	TGCGCCAGCAGCCAAATACAGGGGGTAAGCGAGCAGTACTTC	CASSQIQGVSEQYF
TRBD1	few	TRBV29-1	TRBJ1-2	TGCAGCGGAGGACCAGGGGGGTTTGATGGCTACACCTTC	CSGGPGGFDGYTF
NA	NA	TRBV18	TRBJ1-1	TGTGCCAGCTCGGAGGGAGTGAACACTGAAGCTTTCTTT	CASSEGVNTEAFF
TRBD2	NA	TRBV10-3	TRBJ2-1	TGTGCCATCAGTGGCGGGGGGGGAAATGAGCAGTTCTTC	CAISGGGGNEQFF
NA	NA	TRBV5-1	TRBJ2-1	TGCGCCAGCAGCTTAAACTATGAGCAGTTCTTC	CASSLNYEQFF
NA	NA	TRBV27	TRBJ1-4	TGTGCCACCAGACAGTCCCCGAGTGAAAAACTGTTTTTT	CATRQSPSEKLFF
TRBD2	many	TRBV7-9	TRBJ2-5	TGTGCCAGCAGCTTGCCCGTGGGGCGGGGGGCCCAAGAGACCCAGTACTTC	CASSLPVGRGAQETQYF
TRBD1	NA	TRBV5-4	TRBJ1-1	TGTGCCAGCAGCGGATTAAGGACAGGCCCTAACACTGAAGCTTTCTTT	CASSGLRTGPNTEAFF
NA	NA	TRBV19	TRBJ2-7	TGTGCCAGTAGTCCCGGGGGGCGGGAGCAGTACTTC	CASSPGGREQYF
NA	NA	TRBV5-4	TRBJ2-1	TGTGCCAGCAGCTTGGTAAACAATGAGCAGTTCTTC	CASSLVNNEQFF
NA	NA	TRBV29-1	TRBJ2-1	TGCAGCGTTCTTCTAGGATCCTACAATGAGCAGTTCTTC	CSVLLGSYNEQFF
TRBD2	NA	TRBV5-4	TRBJ2-7	TGTGCCAGCAGCTCACGTCGGACTAGCGGGTCTTCCCATTGGGACGAGCAGTACTTC	CASSSRRTSGSSHWDEQYF
NA	NA	TRBV30	TRBJ2-1	TGTGCCTTAGGGACTCTTAATTCCTACAATGAGCAGTTCTTC	CALGTLNSYNEQFF
NA	NA	TRBV5-1	TRBJ1-3	TGCGCCAGCAGCTTGTCCCGCGCGCACTTGTCGACCATATATTTT	CASSLSRAHLSTIYF
TRBD2	once	TRBV9	TRBJ2-1	TGTGCCAGCAGCGTAGAGGGTAGCGGGGGGGGCTCCTACAATGAGCAGTTCTTC	CASSVEGSGGGSYNEQFF
TRBD1	NA	TRBV5-6	TRBJ2-7	TGTGCCAGCAGCGGCCGGGACAGACCCTACGAGCAGTACTTC	CASSGRDRPYEQYF
TRBD2	NA	TRBV7-8	TRBJ2-7	TGTGCCAGCAGCTTACGACGGGAGGTGGAGCAGTACTTC	CASSLRREVEQYF
NA	once	TRBV9	TRBJ1-4	TGTGCCAGCAGCGTAGAGGGGCCCCACAATGAAAAACTGTTTTTT	CASSVEGPHNEKLFF
NA	NA	TRBV7-8	TRBJ2-1	TGTGCCAGCGGATCCACCGTCGGGTACAATGAGCAGTTCTTC	CASGSTVGYNEQFF
TRBD1	once	TRBV7-8	TRBJ2-7	TGTGCCAGCAGCCTCCGGACAGGGCACGAGCAGTACTTC	CASSLRTGHEQYF
NA	NA	TRBV21-1	TRBJ2-5	TGTGCCAGCAGCAATTCGCAGGGGCGAAATGTGACCCAGTACTTC	CASSNSQGRNVTQYF
NA	once	TRBV21-1	TRBJ2-1	TGTGCCAGCAGCAAAGGACGAGCGGACAGTAAAGATGAGCAGTTCTTC	CASSKGRADSKDEQFF
NA	NA	TRBV20-1	TRBJ2-5	TGCAGTGCTTCAGGGAAAGAGACCCAGTACTTC	CSASGKETQYF
TRBD2	NA	TRBV28	TRBJ2-7	TGTGCCAGCAGCCCCGCTTTAGCGGGAGAGGAAGAGCAGTACTTC	CASSPALAGEEEQYF
NA	NA	TRBV20-1	TRBJ2-1	TGCAGTGCTAGCTTGTATGAGCAGTTCTTC	CSASLYEQFF
TRBD2	medium-sized	TRBV7-8	TRBJ2-2	TGTGCCAGCAGCAAACTCGGGAGGGTTAATACCGGGGAGCTGTTTTTT	CASSKLGRVNTGELFF
NA	NA	TRBV4-3	TRBJ2-1	TGCGCCAGCAGCCAAGATTTCCGTACGACTAGTCAATCCTACAATGAGCAGTTCTTC	CASSQDFRTTSQSYNEQFF
TRBD2	NA	TRBV29-1	TRBJ2-7	TGCAGCGTTGCGGCTAGCGGGAGCAAGTGGTACGAGCAGTACTTC	CSVAASGSKWYEQYF
NA	NA	TRBV5-1	TRBJ1-1	TGCGCCAGCAGCTTGGGGGGCGACACTGAAGCTTTCTTT	CASSLGGDTEAFF
TRBD2	NA	TRBV4-1	TRBJ2-7	TGCGCCAGCAGCCAAGAAGCGGGACTAGCGGGGAAGACATCCTACGAGCAGTACTTC	CASSQEAGLAGKTSYEQYF
NA	NA	TRBV30	TRBJ2-7	TGTGCCTGGAGTGAGGGCGGGGCCGAGCAGTACTTC	CAWSEGGAEQYF